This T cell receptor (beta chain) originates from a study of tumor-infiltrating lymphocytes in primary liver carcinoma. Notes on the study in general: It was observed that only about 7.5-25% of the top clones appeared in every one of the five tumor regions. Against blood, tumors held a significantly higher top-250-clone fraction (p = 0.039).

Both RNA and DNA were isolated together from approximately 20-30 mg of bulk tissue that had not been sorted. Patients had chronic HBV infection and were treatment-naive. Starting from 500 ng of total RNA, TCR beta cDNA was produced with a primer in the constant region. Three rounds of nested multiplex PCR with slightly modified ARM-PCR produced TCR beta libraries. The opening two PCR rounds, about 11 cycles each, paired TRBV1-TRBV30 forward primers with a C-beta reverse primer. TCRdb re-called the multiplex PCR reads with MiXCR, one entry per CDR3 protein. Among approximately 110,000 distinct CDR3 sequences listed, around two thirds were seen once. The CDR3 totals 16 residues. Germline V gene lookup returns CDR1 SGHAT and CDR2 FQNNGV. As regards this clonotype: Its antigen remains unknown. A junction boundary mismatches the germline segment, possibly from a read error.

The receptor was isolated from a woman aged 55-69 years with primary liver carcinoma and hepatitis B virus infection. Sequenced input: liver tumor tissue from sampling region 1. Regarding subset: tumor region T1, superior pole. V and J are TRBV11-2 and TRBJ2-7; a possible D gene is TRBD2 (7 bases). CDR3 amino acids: CVSGLGSGASGYEQYF. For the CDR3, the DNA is TGTGTCAGCGGCTTAGGATCGGGGGCTAGCGGCTACGAGCAGTACTTC.